These 20 T cell receptor beta chains were all obtained from the same sample, sequenced in a study of blood T cell repertoires in COVID-19. The protocol was immunoSEQ multiplex PCR, while the TCRdb copy is restricted to in-frame clones and leaves out a portion. The sample consists of approximately 170,000 clones, about four fifths of them appearing once. Sequencing was carried out using peripheral blood. The source is a woman between 65 and 79 years old who had recovered from COVID-19.

V is TRBV5-4 and J is TRBJ1-1; 7 bases are shared with TRBD1. CDR1 is SGHNT and CDR2 is YYREEE in the germline V gene (reference sequence). Trimming took 2 bases from V and 1 from J; bases not matched to a gene: 11. CDR3 length equals 17 residues. The CDR3 region is CASSFATGTAQNTEAFF. CDR3 DNA: TGTGCCAGCAGCTTCGCGACTGGGACAGCACAGAACACTGAAGCTTTCTTT.

J is TRBJ2-6 and V is TRBV6-7, with a weak D call TRBD1 (6 bases). TRBV6-7 is an ORF for which the function is uncertain. The CDR3 contains 16 residues. V lost 8 bases and J lost 0, with 14 bases in between. The CDR3 loop is CASPHRARSGANVLTF. DNA for the CDR3: TGTGCCAGCCCCCACAGGGCCCGCTCTGGGGCCAACGTCCTGACTTTC.

This sequence joins TRBV19 and TRBJ2-3, with D possibly being TRBD1 (5 bases). This CDR3 is 13 amino acids long. Deletions cut 5 bases from V and 6 bases from J, with 12 bases between. Germline CDR1 LNHDA, CDR2 SQIVND (reference sequence). CDR3 amino acids: CASSFGRVDTQYF. CDR3 bases: TGTGCCAGTAGTTTCGGCAGGGTGGATACGCAGTATTTT.

The V gene is TRBV25-1, the J gene TRBJ2-7, with 12 bases fitting TRBD2. The CDR3 consists of 15 residues. The V gene's germline CDR1 is MGHDK and CDR2 SYGVNS. With V trimmed by 5 bases and J by 2 bases, 4 bases remained unmatched. The CDR3 DNA sequence: TGTGCCAGCAGTCTAGCGGGAGGGCGGACCTACGAGCAGTACTTC. Translated, it gives CASSLAGGRTYEQYF.

This clone occurred a few times. This sequence joins TRBV30 and TRBJ1-5; D is possibly TRBD1 (6 bases). V was trimmed by 0 bases and J by 5 bases, leaving 14 bases between them. Germline lookup yields CDR1 GTSNPN and CDR2 SVGIG (reference sequence). The CDR3 has 15 amino acids. CDR3: CAWSVPDSFYQPQHF. The CDR3 nucleotides are TGTGCCTGGAGTGTCCCGGACAGTTTCTATCAGCCCCAGCATTTT.

This clone was detected a few times. V and J are TRBV19 and TRBJ1-3; 11 nucleotides line up with TRBD1. J was trimmed by 2 bases and V by 3 bases; bases with no gene match: 0. The CDR3 extends over 15 amino acids. Germline V gene data show CDR1 as LNHDA and CDR2 as SQIVND (reference sequence). In nucleotides, the CDR3 is TGTGCCAGTAGTATGGACAGGGGGCCTGGAAACACCATATATTTT. Translating gives CASSMDRGPGNTIYF.

The gene calls are TRBV19 and TRBJ1-4; 9 nucleotides agree with TRBD1. CDR1 is LNHDA and CDR2 is SQIVND in the germline V gene (reference sequence). Germline trimming cut 5 bases from V and 7 bases from J; bases unmatched to any gene: 5. CDR3 length: 14 amino acids. CDR3: CASSEGQGSEKLFF. The CDR3 DNA reads as TGTGCCAGTAGTGAGGGACAGGGTAGTGAAAAACTGTTTTTT.

The J gene is TRBJ1-5, the V gene TRBV6-5, with D maybe TRBD1 (6 bases). V was shortened by 8 bases and J by 6 bases, with 14 bases between the two germline ends. CDR1 is MNHEY and CDR2 is SVGAGI in the germline V gene. CDR3 length: 13 residues. The CDR3 here is CASHAGDSQPQHF. As DNA, the CDR3 is TGTGCCAGCCACGCAGGGGATAGTCAGCCCCAGCATTTT.

CDR3 DNA sequence: TGTGCCAGCACCGCCCGGGGGGCGCGAGGGGAGACCCAGTACTTC. Encoded protein: CASTARGARGETQYF. The rearrangement uses TRBV6-5 and TRBJ2-5; TRBD2 might be the D (7 bases). V was pared by 7 bases and J by 5 bases, with 20 bases between. Germline CDR1 and CDR2: MNHEY and SVGAGI. The CDR3 is 15 amino acids.

This clone was seen just once. The chain uses TRBV28 and TRBJ2-7; 9 bases are shared with TRBD2. The germline V gene has CDR1 MDHEN and CDR2 SYDVKM. The CDR3 consists of 15 residues. With V trimmed by 6 bases and J by 3 bases, 9 bases remained unmatched. The DNA of the CDR3 is TGTGCCAGCAGACCTTGGGTAGCGGGGGACTACGAGCAGTACTTC. As protein: CASRPWVAGDYEQYF.

The rearrangement joins TRBV11-3 to TRBJ2-1; the match to TRBD2 covers 9 bases. This CDR3 comprises 15 residues. J gave up 10 bases and V 0 bases, and 7 bases lay outside the gene matches. The germline V gene has CDR1 SGHNT and CDR2 YENEEA. CDR3 nucleotides: TGTGCCAGCAGCTTAGATGGGGTAGCGGGAGACGAGCAGTTCTTC. This codes for CASSLDGVAGDEQFF.

J is TRBJ2-5 and V is TRBV12-5, with TRBD2 matching 12 bases. Trimming took 6 bases from V and 0 from J; bases not matched to a gene: 2. CDR3 length equals 15 residues. Per the germline V gene, CDR1 is LGHNT and CDR2 is FRNRAP. CDR3 in amino acids: CASGRTSGDQETQYF. CDR3 DNA: TGTGCTAGTGGCCGGACTAGCGGGGACCAAGAGACCCAGTACTTC.

The rearrangement joins TRBV19 to TRBJ1-2; unclear D gene. CDR1 LNHDA and CDR2 SQIVND come from the germline V gene (reference sequence). The germline V and J ends were trimmed by 5 bases and 0 bases, with 19 bases remaining between them. The CDR3 contains 17 residues. CDR3: CASSPRLGGGANYGYTF. CDR3 DNA: TGTGCCAGTAGTCCGCGGTTGGGAGGAGGAGCTAACTATGGCTACACCTTC.

J is TRBJ2-2 and V is TRBV27; 7 nucleotides line up with TRBD2. With 5 bases clipped from V and 2 bases from J, the junction kept 5 bases outside the gene matches. In germline, CDR1 is MNHEY, CDR2 SMNVEV (reference sequence). This CDR3 is 15 amino acids long. This chain's CDR3 is CASSPRLANTGELFF. CDR3 nucleotides: TGTGCCAGCAGTCCCCGACTAGCTAACACCGGGGAGCTGTTTTTT.

V and J are TRBV5-1 and TRBJ2-1, with no clear D. Germline loops: CDR1 SGHRS, CDR2 YFSETQ. Trimming cost V 1 base and J 2 bases, with 10 bases left between them. The CDR3 has 15 residues. CDR3 residues: CASSLRSITYNEQFF. CDR3 in DNA: TGCGCCAGCAGCTTGCGTAGCATTACCTACAATGAGCAGTTCTTC.

This chain links TRBV30 with TRBJ1-2; 12 positions agree with TRBD1. This CDR3 is built from 14 residues. V lost 5 bases and J lost 7; bases outside the gene matches: 8. CDR1 is GTSNPN, CDR2 SVGIG, per germline (reference sequence). The CDR3 DNA sequence: TGTGCCTGGGTGGGGGACAGGGGGCGGAGTGGCTACACCTTC. Its translation is CAWVGDRGRSGYTF.

V is TRBV6-5 and J is TRBJ1-2; 9 bases are shared with TRBD1. Germline V gives CDR1 MNHEY, CDR2 SVGAGI. The CDR3 loop spans 13 amino acids. V gave up 6 bases and J gave up 8 bases; unmatched junction bases: 7. The CDR3 DNA is TGTGCCAGCAGCAGAACAGGGGGCGGGGGCTACACCTTC. It codes for CASSRTGGGGYTF.

J is TRBJ1-5 and V is TRBV13; a weak D match, TRBD1 (6 bases). The CDR3 has 12 amino acids. CDR1 is PRHDT, CDR2 FYEKMQ, per germline (reference sequence). V dropped 5 bases and J dropped 7 bases, with 9 bases sitting between them. CDR3 sequence reads: CASSRGGQPQHF. The CDR3, as DNA: TGTGCCAGCAGCAGGGGGGGGCAGCCCCAGCATTTT.

The chain uses TRBV19 and TRBJ1-4; D gene unclear. The germline V and J ends were trimmed by 6 bases and 2 bases, with 10 bases remaining between them. The germline V gene has CDR1 LNHDA and CDR2 SQIVND (reference sequence). The CDR3 sequence is 14 residues long. The CDR3 DNA is TGTGCCAGTAGCAACGGAGGGACTAATGAAAAACTGTTTTTT. Its translation: CASSNGGTNEKLFF.

This chain connects TRBV2 to TRBJ2-1, with TRBD2 matching over 12 bases. CDR3 size: 15 residues. Germline V CDR1 and CDR2: SNHLY, FYNNEI. V gave up 6 bases and J gave up 8 bases; unmatched junction bases: 8. The CDR3: CASRTLAGGSDEQFF. The CDR3 region has the DNA TGTGCCAGCAGAACCCTAGCGGGGGGGAGTGATGAGCAGTTCTTC.